The next 32 T cell receptor beta chains were all read from a single sample in a study of cytomegalovirus exposure and HLA in healthy donors. The repertoire was sequenced with immunoSEQ multiplex PCR; TCRdb's copy has only in-frame clones and lacks some. The sample yields about 120,000 clones, about 82% seen once. The material sequenced was PBMCs. Receptors originate from a man aged 18-30 years in good health and CMV-seronegative.

The V call is TRBV5-1, the J call TRBJ1-1, with TRBD1 identical over 8 bases. Trimming at V came to 0 bases and at J to 7 bases, leaving 14 bases not matched to a gene. The CDR3 covers 17 residues. The germline CDR1 and CDR2 sequences are SGHRS and YFSETQ. The CDR3 nucleotides read TGCGCCAGCAGCTTGGCCCGAGGACAGGGAAAACCGCTTGAAGCTTTCTTT. Its translation: CASSLARGQGKPLEAFF.

This clone occurred once. V and J are TRBV6-1 and TRBJ1-1; TRBD1 matches 9 bases. V gave up 6 bases and J gave up 6 bases; unmatched junction bases: 8. This CDR3 comprises 14 residues. CDR1 and CDR2 from the germline V gene are MNHNS and SASEGT. The CDR3 DNA reads TGTGCCAGCAGCAAGAACACAGGGGGCCCTGAAGCTTTCTTT. Encoded protein: CASSKNTGGPEAFF.

The chain employs TRBV6-4 and TRBJ1-6; TRBD1 matches at 9 bases. V was pared by 4 bases and J by 8 bases, with 3 bases of the junction left unmatched. Germline V lookup: CDR1 MRHNA, CDR2 SNTAGT. The CDR3 consists of 14 residues. CDR3 DNA: TGTGCCAGCAGTGTACGGACAGGGGATTCACCCCTCCACTTT. This gives the protein CASSVRTGDSPLHF.

V and J are TRBV6-5 and TRBJ1-4, with 10 bases aligning to TRBD1. The CDR3 covers 14 residues. V shed 6 bases, J shed 6 bases, and the junction held 4 bases outside the gene matches. Germline lookup yields CDR1 MNHEY and CDR2 SVGAGI. The chain's CDR3 is CASRTGGADEKLFF. The CDR3 nucleotides read TGTGCCAGCAGGACAGGGGGCGCCGATGAAAAACTGTTTTTT.

This clone appeared a single time. The CDR3 loop is CASREQGIFTDTQYF. The DNA for the CDR3 is TGTGCCAGCCGGGAACAGGGGATATTCACAGATACGCAGTATTTT. The chain links TRBV6-5 to TRBJ2-3; TRBD1 aligns across 7 bases. The V segment lost 8 bases and the J segment 2 bases; nucleotides outside the gene matches: 10. CDR1 is MNHEY and CDR2 is SVGAGI in the germline V gene. CDR3 length equals 15 residues.

The chain has TRBV5-1 and TRBJ2-7; tentatively, D is TRBD2 (5 bases). The CDR3 runs 14 residues. V lost 4 bases and J 6 bases, leaving 17 bases between the germline ends. Germline V gene lookup returns CDR1 SGHRS and CDR2 YFSETQ. Here the CDR3 DNA reads TGCGCCAGCAGCCCTACGGGGTCTCAGCCCGAGCAGTACTTC. Protein sequence: CASSPTGSQPEQYF.

This chain uses TRBV4-1 with TRBJ2-5, with a possible D match to TRBD2 (6 bases). V was shortened by 0 bases and J by 7 bases, with 9 bases between the two germline ends. The CDR3 has 13 residues. The germline CDR1 and CDR2 sequences are MGHRA and YSYEKL. This chain's CDR3 is CASSQEGLSTQYF. CDR3 DNA sequence: TGCGCCAGCAGCCAAGAGGGACTTTCGACCCAGTACTTC.

The chain has TRBV18 and TRBJ2-7, with 8 bases aligning to TRBD1. The CDR3 runs 15 residues. Germline V gives CDR1 KGHSH, CDR2 LQKENI. The ends lost 4 bases at V and 0 bases at J; junction bases unmatched: 5. CDR3 loop: CASSRGQADSYEQYF. The CDR3 nucleotides are TGTGCCAGCTCACGGGGACAGGCAGACTCCTACGAGCAGTACTTC.

The chain has TRBV10-2 and TRBJ2-3, with TRBD2 matching over 8 bases. The V and J ends lost 3 bases and 4 bases, in that order; junction bases with no gene match: 9. This CDR3 is 16 amino acids long. Germline lookup yields CDR1 WSHSY and CDR2 SAAADI. In DNA, the CDR3 is TGCGCCAGCAGTGAATCCCCGCGGGAGGAGGCAGATACGCAGTATTTT. This gives the protein CASSESPREEADTQYF.

This clone came up a few times. The gene calls are TRBV2 and TRBJ1-2; D gene unclear. CDR1 is SNHLY and CDR2 is FYNNEI in the germline V gene. There are 14 residues in the CDR3. V dropped 2 bases and J dropped 4 bases, with 11 bases sitting between them. The CDR3 sequence is CASSENPGGYGYTF. The CDR3, as DNA: TGTGCCAGCAGTGAAAACCCGGGAGGCTATGGCTACACCTTC.

The chain joins TRBV6-5 to TRBJ2-1, with TRBD2 matching 10 bases. Germline V gene data show CDR1 as MNHEY and CDR2 as SVGAGI. V was clipped by 10 bases and J by 1 base; unmatched bases: 7. The CDR3 consists of 15 residues. The CDR3, as DNA: TGTGCCACCCAGCGGGAGGGAGGGTCCTACAATGAGCAGTTCTTC. Translation: CATQREGGSYNEQFF.

The chain combines TRBV6-1 with TRBJ1-1; D unclear. Trimming pared 2 bases from V and 3 bases from J, leaving 7 bases between. Germline V lookup: CDR1 MNHNS, CDR2 SASEGT. The CDR3 totals 13 residues. Here the CDR3 DNA reads TGTGCCAGCAGTGAAAACGGGGACACTGAAGCTTTCTTT. Residues: CASSENGDTEAFF.

CDR3 sequence (DNA): TGTGCCAGCAGTGTGGAGGCATTGAACACTGAAGCTTTCTTT. Translating it yields CASSVEALNTEAFF. The chain uses TRBV6-4 and TRBJ1-1; D gene unclear. CDR3 length: 14 residues. V lost 4 bases, J lost 0 bases, and 9 bases lay in between. The germline CDR1 and CDR2 sequences are MRHNA and SNTAGT.

The chain has TRBV19 and TRBJ1-4, with D possibly matching TRBD1 (6 bases). Trimming stripped 5 bases from V and 8 bases from J, with 18 bases between. Germline loops: CDR1 LNHDA, CDR2 SQIVND (reference sequence). CDR3 length: 15 residues. The CDR3, as DNA: TGTGCCAGTAGTTCGGCTTCAGGGGTCCCGGAAAAACTGTTTTTT. Translation gives CASSSASGVPEKLFF.

The rearrangement links TRBV6-5 to TRBJ2-7; D unresolved. V lost 4 bases to trimming and J lost 0 bases, with 7 bases between them. Germline values: CDR1 MNHEY, CDR2 SVGAGI. CDR3 length: 13 residues. CDR3 region: CASSSVYSYEQYF. The CDR3 DNA is TGTGCCAGCAGTTCGGTCTACTCCTACGAGCAGTACTTC.

J is TRBJ2-1 and V is TRBV19; D remains ambiguous. CDR3 size: 17 residues. Deletions cut 6 bases from V and 0 bases from J, with 18 bases between. Germline V CDR1 and CDR2: LNHDA, SQIVND (reference sequence). This CDR3 is CASSPFPGKSSYNEQFF. DNA for the CDR3: TGTGCCAGTAGCCCCTTTCCCGGTAAAAGCTCCTACAATGAGCAGTTCTTC.

J is TRBJ1-1 and V is TRBV12-5, with TRBD1 matching over 9 bases. The V gene's germline CDR1 is LGHNT and CDR2 FRNRAP. V gave up 1 base and J gave up 8 bases; unmatched junction bases: 5. CDR3 length: 14 amino acids. The DNA for the CDR3 is TGTGCTAGTGGTTTGGCCAACAGGGGGCGCGAAGCTTTCTTT. Its protein is CASGLANRGREAFF.

This clone occurred a few times. The genes are TRBV25-1 and TRBJ1-1; unclear D gene. The germline V and J ends were trimmed by 3 bases and 3 bases, with 8 bases remaining between them. The CDR3 is 13 residues long. Per germline, CDR1 MGHDK and CDR2 SYGVNS. As DNA, the CDR3 is TGTGCCAGCAGTGACCGACACGACACTGAAGCTTTCTTT. It translates to CASSDRHDTEAFF.

The chain combines TRBV9 with TRBJ1-1; possibly TRBD1 for D (6 bases). Trimming removed 4 bases from V and 6 bases from J, with 10 bases in between. Germline CDR1 is SGDLS and CDR2 is YYNGEE. The CDR3 is 12 amino acids. Here the CDR3 reads CASSPNRAEAFF. The CDR3 bases are TGTGCCAGCAGCCCGAACAGGGCTGAAGCTTTCTTT.

In nucleotides, the CDR3 is TGTGCCTGGAGTGTTAGGAGGGTAAGGAACACTGAAGCTTTCTTT. The encoded protein is CAWSVRRVRNTEAFF. The V gene is TRBV30, the J gene TRBJ1-1; unclear D gene. CDR1 GTSNPN and CDR2 SVGIG come from the germline V gene (reference sequence). The CDR3 covers 15 residues. Deletions cut 0 bases from V and 1 base from J, with 12 bases between.

This clone has only a few counts. V is TRBV29-1 and J is TRBJ2-7; D call uncertain. V lost 4 bases to trimming and J lost 0 bases, with 7 bases between them. The CDR3 loop spans 12 amino acids. The germline CDR1 and CDR2 sequences are SQVTM and ANQGSEA. The CDR3 loop is CSVGATSYEQYF. As DNA, the CDR3 is TGCAGCGTTGGGGCCACCTCCTACGAGCAGTACTTC.

The chain employs TRBV14 and TRBJ2-5, with D possibly matching TRBD1 (6 bases). This CDR3 has 14 residues. Germline-derived CDR1 and CDR2 are SGHDN and FVKESK. Trimming cost V 2 bases and J 4 bases, with 11 bases left between them. CDR3 region: CASSQLTGRETQYF. CDR3 DNA sequence: TGTGCCAGCAGCCAACTCACAGGGAGAGAGACCCAGTACTTC. The full variable domain, in which reference TRBV14 and TRBJ2-5 provide the parts outside the CDR3, is EAGVTQFPSHSVIEKGQTVTLRCDPISGHDNLYWYRRVMGKEIKFLLHFVKESKQDESGMPNNRFLAERTGGTYSTLKVQPAELEDSGVYFCASSQLTGRETQYFGPGTRLLVL.

J is TRBJ1-2 and V is TRBV5-4; 7 positions agree with TRBD1. J lost 4 bases, V lost 2 bases, and 8 bases had no gene match. CDR3 length: 15 residues. The germline V gene has CDR1 SGHNT and CDR2 YYREEE (reference sequence). CDR3 in amino acids: CASSLRGLGGYGYTF. The CDR3, as DNA: TGTGCCAGCAGCTTAAGGGGGCTTGGCGGCTATGGCTACACCTTC.

V is TRBV27 and J is TRBJ1-2, with TRBD1 as a possible D gene (6 bases). The length of the CDR3 is 15 residues. CDR1 and CDR2 from the germline V gene are MNHEY and SMNVEV (reference sequence). V was trimmed by 5 bases and J by 2 bases, leaving 15 bases between them. CDR3 loop: CASSPGTRPNYGYTF. For the CDR3, the DNA is TGTGCCAGCAGTCCCGGGACAAGGCCGAACTATGGCTACACCTTC.

This sequence joins TRBV14 and TRBJ2-3, with TRBD1 matching over 9 bases. The CDR3 covers 15 residues. J lost 4 bases, V lost 5 bases, and 7 bases had no gene match. The germline CDR1 and CDR2 sequences are SGHDN and FVKESK. CDR3 sequence (DNA): TGTGCCAGCAGCAACCGACAGGGGGTGGCAGATACGCAGTATTTT. Its translation: CASSNRQGVADTQYF.

This sequence joins TRBV25-1 and TRBJ1-6; 7 bases line up with TRBD1. The CDR3 loop spans 14 amino acids. Germline V gene lookup returns CDR1 MGHDK and CDR2 SYGVNS. The ends lost 4 bases at V and 8 bases at J; junction bases unmatched: 5. This CDR3 is CASSGRGRDSPLHF. CDR3 bases: TGTGCCAGCAGTGGAAGGGGGCGCGATTCACCCCTCCACTTT.

The chain uses TRBV19 and TRBJ1-5; 7 bases are a match to TRBD1. The J segment lost 3 bases and the V segment lost 3 bases, leaving 5 bases of the junction unmatched. CDR1 is LNHDA and CDR2 is SQIVND in the germline V gene (reference sequence). The CDR3 is 15 amino acids. CDR3 nucleotides: TGTGCCAGTAGTATTAACAGGGGAGACAATCAGCCCCAGCATTTT. This encodes CASSINRGDNQPQHF.

The J gene is TRBJ1-2, the V gene TRBV27; the match to TRBD1 covers 7 bases. Germline V lookup: CDR1 MNHEY, CDR2 SMNVEV (reference sequence). The CDR3 is made up of 15 amino acids. V dropped 8 bases and J dropped 8; count of bases not matched to a gene: 17. CDR3 coding DNA: TGTGCCAGCCGAGGTTCGGACAGGTCCCTGGTGGGCTACACCTTC. This codes for CASRGSDRSLVGYTF.

The CDR3 coding sequence is TGCAGCGTTGAAGGCCAGCGCTCCTACGAGCAGTACTTC. Translated, it gives CSVEGQRSYEQYF. V and J are TRBV29-1 and TRBJ2-7, with D hard to call. Trimming took off 1 base at V and 0 bases at J, with 7 bases between the two ends. In germline, CDR1 is SQVTM, CDR2 ANQGSEA. The CDR3 totals 13 residues.

The table lists this clone with a count of one. The chain recombines TRBV5-6 with TRBJ2-5, with D perhaps matching TRBD1 (6 bases). This CDR3 is built from 14 residues. Between the trimmed V and J ends, which lost 4 bases and 2 bases, there was a span of 12 bases. Germline CDR1 and CDR2: SGHDT and YYEEEE. DNA for the CDR3: TGTGCCAGCAGCCCCAGGGGTCTTCAAGAGACCCAGTACTTC. Amino acid sequence: CASSPRGLQETQYF.

The chain links TRBV7-8 to TRBJ2-7; 13 positions match TRBD2. The CDR3 is made up of 20 amino acids. The junction had 15 bases not matched to a gene; V was cut back by 3 bases and J by 1 base. CDR1 is SGHVS and CDR2 is FQNEAQ in the germline V gene. The CDR3 sequence is CASSLGQLGLAGDWSYEQYF. The CDR3 DNA is TGTGCCAGCAGCTTGGGGCAGCTTGGACTAGCGGGAGATTGGTCCTACGAGCAGTACTTC.

The chain is built from TRBV10-1 and TRBJ2-5; 11 bases agree with TRBD2. This CDR3 spans 14 amino acids. V dropped 6 bases and J dropped 7; count of bases not matched to a gene: 7. CDR1 is WNHNN and CDR2 is SYGVQD in the germline V gene (reference sequence). The CDR3 region has the DNA TGCGCCAGCAGCGGGACTAGCGGCGAAGGGACCCAGTACTTC. Translating it yields CASSGTSGEGTQYF.